The clone carrying this T cell receptor beta chain has only a few counts. Its cognate antigen is unknown. The sample belongs to a study of beta chain features in type 1 diabetes. Findings of the study overall: Type 1 diabetes patients showed a moderate but significant shortening of TCRB CDR3s in all four CD4+ subsets.

CDR3 length: 14 residues. After removal of 2 bases from V and 6 bases from J, the junction contained 7 bases not matched to a gene. Germline CDR1 is SGDLS and CDR2 is YYNGEE. The study reverse transcribed the entire isolated RNA, so it sequenced expressed TCRB transcripts. Using immunoSEQ multiplex PCR, the repertoire was profiled, and TCRdb retains in-frame clones only, with some absent. The top ten hold 0.09% to 0.15% of the sample, which has about 640,000 clones, around 11% seen once. Sorted CD4+ subsets: naive, central memory, regulatory, stem cell-like memory (CD45RO/CCR7/CD25/CD127/CD95/CD27 panel).

This TCR came from a man aged 25 to 40 with type 1 diabetes. The V call is TRBV9, the J call TRBJ1-2, with 7 bases fitting TRBD1. The sequencing input was naive CD4+ T cells from blood. Written as DNA, the CDR3 is TGTGCCAGCAGCGTTGATAGGGACAGCCATGGCTACACCTTC. Translated: CASSVDRDSHGYTF.